This T cell receptor beta chain originates from a study of T cell responses to AZD1222 COVID-19 vaccine. Findings of the study overall: Rises in breadth and depth of Spike-specific TCRs came after two AZD1222 doses. After the peak T cell response, and only then, were repertoires sampled. The donor group comprised mostly white British people and more females; the analysis possibly underestimated clonal diversity.

Trimming took off 2 bases at V and 5 bases at J, with 12 bases between the two ends. Germline V lookup: CDR1 SEHNR, CDR2 FQNEAQ (reference sequence). There are 15 residues in the CDR3. Of note for this clone: Its antigen is not known.

Assay used: immunoSEQ multiplex PCR; TCRdb lists only in-frame clones, some missing. The repertoire has 110,000 to 150,000 clones, approximately 86% of them found once; the top ten carry 3% to 4.5%. Sequences were derived from peripheral blood, sampled on day 0 of AZD1222 vaccination. This TCR derives from an adult in good health. The chain has TRBV7-9 and TRBJ1-4; D might be TRBD1 (6 bases). Here the CDR3 DNA reads TGTGCCAGCAGCTTAAAAGGGGGTTTGAATGAAAAACTGTTTTTT. This encodes CASSLKGGLNEKLFF.